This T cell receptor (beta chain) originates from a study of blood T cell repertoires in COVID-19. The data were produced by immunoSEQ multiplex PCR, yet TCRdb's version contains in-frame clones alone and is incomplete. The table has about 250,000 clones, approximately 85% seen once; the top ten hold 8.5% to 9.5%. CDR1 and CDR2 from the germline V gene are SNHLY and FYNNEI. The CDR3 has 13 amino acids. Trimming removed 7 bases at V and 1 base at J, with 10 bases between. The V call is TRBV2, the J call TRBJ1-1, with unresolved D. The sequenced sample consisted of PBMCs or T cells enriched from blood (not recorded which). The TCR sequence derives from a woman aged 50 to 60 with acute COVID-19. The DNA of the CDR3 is TGTGCCAGCAAACCACTACAGAACACTGAAGCTTTCTTT. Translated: CASKPLQNTEAFF.